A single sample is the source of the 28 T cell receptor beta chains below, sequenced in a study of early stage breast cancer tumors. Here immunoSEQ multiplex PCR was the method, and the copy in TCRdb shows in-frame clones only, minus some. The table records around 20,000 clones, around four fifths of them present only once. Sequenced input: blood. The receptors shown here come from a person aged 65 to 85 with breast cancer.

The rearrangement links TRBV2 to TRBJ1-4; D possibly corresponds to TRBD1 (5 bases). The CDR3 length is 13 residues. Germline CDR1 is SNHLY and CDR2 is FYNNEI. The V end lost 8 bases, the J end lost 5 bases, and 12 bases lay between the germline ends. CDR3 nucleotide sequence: TGTGCCAGCCGGGCAGGGCGGAATGAAAAACTGTTTTTT. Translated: CASRAGRNEKLFF.

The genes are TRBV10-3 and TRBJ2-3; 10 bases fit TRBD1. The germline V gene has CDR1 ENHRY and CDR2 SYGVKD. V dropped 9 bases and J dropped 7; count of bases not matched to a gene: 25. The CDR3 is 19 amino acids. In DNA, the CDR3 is TGTGCCATTAGGGGGGACAGGGGTAAGGCCCTGATGGGACTCAATACGCAGTATTTT. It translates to CAIRGDRGKALMGLNTQYF.

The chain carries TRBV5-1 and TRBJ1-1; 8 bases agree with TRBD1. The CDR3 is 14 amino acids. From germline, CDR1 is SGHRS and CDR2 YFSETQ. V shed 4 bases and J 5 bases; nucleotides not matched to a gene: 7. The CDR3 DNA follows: TGCGCCAGCAGCGCTGACAGGGGACAAACTGAAGCTTTCTTT. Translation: CASSADRGQTEAFF.

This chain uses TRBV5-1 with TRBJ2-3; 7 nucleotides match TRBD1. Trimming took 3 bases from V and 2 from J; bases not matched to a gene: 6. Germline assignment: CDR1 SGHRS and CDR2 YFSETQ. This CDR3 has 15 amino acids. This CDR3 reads CASSSPGQITDTQYF. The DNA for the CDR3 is TGCGCCAGCAGCTCACCGGGACAGATCACAGATACGCAGTATTTT.

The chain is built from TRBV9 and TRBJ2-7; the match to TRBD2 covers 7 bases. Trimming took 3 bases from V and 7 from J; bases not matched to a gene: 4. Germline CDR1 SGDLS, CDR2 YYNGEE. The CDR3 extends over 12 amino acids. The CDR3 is CASSAGREEQYF. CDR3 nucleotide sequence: TGTGCCAGCAGCGCGGGGCGGGAGGAGCAGTACTTC.

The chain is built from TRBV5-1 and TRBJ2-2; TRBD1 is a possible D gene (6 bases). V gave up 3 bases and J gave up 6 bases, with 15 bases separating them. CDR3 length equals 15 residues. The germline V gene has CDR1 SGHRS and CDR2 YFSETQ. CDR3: CASSSSGAAAGELFF. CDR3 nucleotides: TGCGCCAGCAGCTCCTCAGGGGCCGCGGCCGGGGAGCTGTTTTTT. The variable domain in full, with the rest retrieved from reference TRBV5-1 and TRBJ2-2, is KAGVTQTPRYLIKTRGQQVTLSCSPISGHRSVSWYQQTPGQGLQFLFEYFSETQRNKGNFPGRFSGRQFSNSRSEMNVSTLELGDSALYLCASSSSGAAAGELFFGEGSRLTVL.

The CDR3 sequence is CASSYDRGSLHTEAFF. The CDR3 DNA reads as TGTGCCAGCAGTTACGACAGGGGGTCCCTGCACACTGAAGCTTTCTTT. V and J are TRBV6-6 and TRBJ1-1, with TRBD1 matching 9 bases. J lost 3 bases, V lost 2 bases, and 7 bases had no gene match. This CDR3 spans 16 amino acids. The germline V gene has CDR1 MNHNY and CDR2 SVGAGI (reference sequence).

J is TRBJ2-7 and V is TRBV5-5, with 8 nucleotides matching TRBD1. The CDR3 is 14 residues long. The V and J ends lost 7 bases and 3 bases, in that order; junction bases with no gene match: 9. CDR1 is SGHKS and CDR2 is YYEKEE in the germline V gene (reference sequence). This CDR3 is CASGGQGGIYEQYF. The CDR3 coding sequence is TGTGCCAGCGGTGGACAGGGTGGGATCTACGAGCAGTACTTC.

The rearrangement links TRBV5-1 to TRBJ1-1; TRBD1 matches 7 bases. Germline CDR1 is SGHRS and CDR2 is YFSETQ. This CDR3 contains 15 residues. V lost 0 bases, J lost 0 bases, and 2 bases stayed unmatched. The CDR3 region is CASSLGTGVNTEAFF. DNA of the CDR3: TGCGCCAGCAGCTTGGGTACAGGGGTGAACACTGAAGCTTTCTTT.

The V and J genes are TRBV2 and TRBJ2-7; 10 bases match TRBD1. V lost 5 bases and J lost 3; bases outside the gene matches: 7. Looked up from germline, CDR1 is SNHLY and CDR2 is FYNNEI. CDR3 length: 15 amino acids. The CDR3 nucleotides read TGTGCCAGCAGTAATTCCAGGACAGGGGGCTACGAGCAGTACTTC. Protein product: CASSNSRTGGYEQYF.

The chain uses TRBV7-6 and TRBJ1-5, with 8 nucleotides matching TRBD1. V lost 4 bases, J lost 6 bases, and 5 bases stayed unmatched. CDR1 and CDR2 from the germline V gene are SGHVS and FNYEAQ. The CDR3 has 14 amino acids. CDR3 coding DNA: TGTGCCAGCAGCTCCTCAGGGGGCGGTCAGCCCCAGCATTTT. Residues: CASSSSGGGQPQHF.

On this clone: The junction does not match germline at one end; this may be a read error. CDR3 sequence: CASRSQGTGSF. CDR3 sequence (DNA): TGTGCCAGCAGATCCCAGGGGACGGGGTCCTTT. The chain recombines TRBV28 with TRBJ1-1, with a possible D match to TRBD1 (6 bases). Germline lookup yields CDR1 MDHEN and CDR2 SYDVKM. CDR3 size: 11 residues.

CDR3 protein: CTSSQGAGDRGQDTIYF. Here the CDR3 DNA reads TGCACCAGCAGCCAAGGGGCCGGCGACAGGGGGCAGGACACCATATATTTT. The gene calls are TRBV1 and TRBJ1-3; the table calls TRBD1, which could not be checked here. TRBV1 is a pseudogene locus. The CDR3 has 17 amino acids.

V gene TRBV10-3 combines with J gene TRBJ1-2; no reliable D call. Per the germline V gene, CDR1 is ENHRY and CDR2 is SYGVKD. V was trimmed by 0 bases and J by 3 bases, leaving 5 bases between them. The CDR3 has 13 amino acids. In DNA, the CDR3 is TGTGCCATCAGTGAGTCGATAGACTATGGCTACACCTTC. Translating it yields CAISESIDYGYTF.

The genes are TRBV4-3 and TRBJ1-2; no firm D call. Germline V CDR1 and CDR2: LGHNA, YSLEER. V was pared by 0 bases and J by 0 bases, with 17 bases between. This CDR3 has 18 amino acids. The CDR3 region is CASSQDRPGWSTNYGYTF. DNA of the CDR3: TGCGCCAGCAGCCAAGATAGGCCTGGGTGGAGTACTAACTATGGCTACACCTTC.

CDR3 in amino acids: CASSLVAGGSAKNIQYF. DNA for the CDR3: TGTGCCAGCAGCTTAGTAGCGGGGGGTTCAGCCAAAAACATTCAGTACTTC. The V gene is TRBV7-9, the J gene TRBJ2-4; 10 bases map to TRBD2. Germline assignment: CDR1 SEHNR and CDR2 FQNEAQ (reference sequence). The CDR3 has 17 amino acids. V dropped 1 base and J dropped 0; count of bases not matched to a gene: 3.

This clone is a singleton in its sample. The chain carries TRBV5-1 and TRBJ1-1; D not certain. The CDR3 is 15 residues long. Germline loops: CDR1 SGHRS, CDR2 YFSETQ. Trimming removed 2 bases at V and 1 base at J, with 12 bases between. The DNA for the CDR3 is TGCGCCAGCAGCTTAATGGGAGGGTGGAACACTGAAGCTTTCTTT. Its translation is CASSLMGGWNTEAFF.

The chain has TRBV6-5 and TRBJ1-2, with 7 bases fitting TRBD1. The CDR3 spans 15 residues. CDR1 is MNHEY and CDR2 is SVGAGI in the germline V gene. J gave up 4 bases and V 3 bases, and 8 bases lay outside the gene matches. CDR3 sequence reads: CASSYGGGDSYGYTF. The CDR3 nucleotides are TGTGCCAGCAGTTATGGCGGGGGGGACAGCTATGGCTACACCTTC.

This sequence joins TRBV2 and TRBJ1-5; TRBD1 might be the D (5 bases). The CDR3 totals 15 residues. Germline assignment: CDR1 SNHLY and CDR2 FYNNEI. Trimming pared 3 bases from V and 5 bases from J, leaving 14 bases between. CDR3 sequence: CASSEHGGEYQPQHF. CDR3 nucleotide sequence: TGTGCCAGCAGTGAGCATGGGGGGGAATATCAGCCCCAGCATTTT.

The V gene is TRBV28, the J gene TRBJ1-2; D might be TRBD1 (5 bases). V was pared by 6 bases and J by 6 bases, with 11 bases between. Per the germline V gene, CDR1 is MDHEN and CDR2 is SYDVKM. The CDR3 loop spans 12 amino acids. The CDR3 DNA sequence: TGTGCCAGCAGGCCAGACAGTGATGGCTACACCTTC. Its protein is CASRPDSDGYTF.

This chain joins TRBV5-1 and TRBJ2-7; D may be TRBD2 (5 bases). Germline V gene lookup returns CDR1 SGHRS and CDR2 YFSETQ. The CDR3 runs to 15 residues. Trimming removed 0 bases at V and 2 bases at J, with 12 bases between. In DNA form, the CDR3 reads TGCGCCAGCAGCTTGGCTGGGGAGAGGGCCTACGAGCAGTACTTC. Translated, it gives CASSLAGERAYEQYF.

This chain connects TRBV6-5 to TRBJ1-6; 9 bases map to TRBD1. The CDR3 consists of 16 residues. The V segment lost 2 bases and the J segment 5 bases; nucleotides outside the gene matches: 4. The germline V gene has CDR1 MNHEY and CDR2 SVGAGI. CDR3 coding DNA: TGTGCCAGCAGTTACACACAGGGGGCAAATAATTCACCCCTCCACTTT. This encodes CASSYTQGANNSPLHF.

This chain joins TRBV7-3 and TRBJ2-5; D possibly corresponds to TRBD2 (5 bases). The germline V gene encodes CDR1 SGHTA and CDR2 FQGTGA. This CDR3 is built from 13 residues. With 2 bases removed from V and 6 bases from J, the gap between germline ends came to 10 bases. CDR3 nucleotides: TGTGCCAGCAGCTTAGGAGGATCCCAGACCCAGTACTTC. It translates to CASSLGGSQTQYF.

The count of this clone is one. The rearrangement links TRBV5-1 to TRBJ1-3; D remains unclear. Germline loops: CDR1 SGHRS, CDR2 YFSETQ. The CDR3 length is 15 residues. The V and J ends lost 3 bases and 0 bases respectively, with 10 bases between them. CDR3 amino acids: CASSSLPSSGNTIYF. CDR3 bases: TGCGCCAGCAGCTCCCTGCCGAGCTCTGGAAACACCATATATTTT.

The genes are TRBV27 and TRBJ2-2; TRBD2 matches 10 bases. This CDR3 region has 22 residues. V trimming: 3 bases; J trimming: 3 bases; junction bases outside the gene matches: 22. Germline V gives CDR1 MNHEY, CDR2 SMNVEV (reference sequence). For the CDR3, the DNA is TGTGCCAGCAGTTTCGACCCGCGACCGCAGCGGGGGGGCTTGAGGGACACCGGGGAGCTGTTTTTT. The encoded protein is CASSFDPRPQRGGLRDTGELFF.

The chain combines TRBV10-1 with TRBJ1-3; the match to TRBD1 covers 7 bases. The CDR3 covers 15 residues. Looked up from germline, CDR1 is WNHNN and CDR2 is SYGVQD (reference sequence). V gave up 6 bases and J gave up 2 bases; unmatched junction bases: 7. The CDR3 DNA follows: TGCGCCAGCAGGTCGGGACAGCTAACTGGAAACACCATATATTTT. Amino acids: CASRSGQLTGNTIYF.

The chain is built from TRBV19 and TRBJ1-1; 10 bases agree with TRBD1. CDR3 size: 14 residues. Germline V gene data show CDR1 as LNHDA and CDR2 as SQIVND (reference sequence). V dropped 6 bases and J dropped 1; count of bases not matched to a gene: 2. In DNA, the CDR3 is TGTGCCAGTAGACGGGACAGGGGGAACACTGAAGCTTTCTTT. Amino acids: CASRRDRGNTEAFF. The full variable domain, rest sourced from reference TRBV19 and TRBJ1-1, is DGGITQSPKYLFRKEGQNVTLSCEQNLNHDAMYWYRQDPGQGLRLIYYSQIVNDFQKGDIAEGYSVSREKKESFPLTVTSAQKNPTAFYLCASRRDRGNTEAFFGQGTRLTVV.

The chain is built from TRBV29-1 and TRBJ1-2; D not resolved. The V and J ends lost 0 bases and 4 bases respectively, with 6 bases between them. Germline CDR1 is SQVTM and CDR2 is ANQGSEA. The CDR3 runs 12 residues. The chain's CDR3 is CSVEESRYGYTF. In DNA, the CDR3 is TGCAGCGTTGAAGAATCCCGCTATGGCTACACCTTC.